Given below is one T cell receptor (beta chain) in context. The CDR3 is made up of 14 amino acids. V lost 5 bases and J 2 bases, leaving 12 bases between the germline ends. Germline V lookup: CDR1 SGHTA, CDR2 FQGNSA. This specimen belongs to a study of CD8 T cells in Susac syndrome. RNA totalling roughly 0.5 to 1 ug underwent reverse transcription with random hexamers. TCRdb re-analysed the immunoSEQ multiplex PCR reads in MiXCR, keeping a single row per CDR3 protein. The sample shows about 150,000 distinct CDR3 sequences, approximately 95% of them seen only once. Material for sequencing was CD4+ T cells from PBMCs. The TCR sequence derives from a human donor with Susac syndrome. The chain is built from TRBV7-2 and TRBJ2-5, with D possibly TRBD1 on 6 matching bases. This CDR3 is CASSGHRGQETQYF. The CDR3 DNA sequence: TGTGCCAGCAGCGGTCATAGGGGGCAAGAGACCCAGTACTTC.